This TCR beta chain came from a study of T cells after yellow fever vaccination. General study results and limits: Boosting was followed by the reappearance of most primary-vaccination clones (roughly 95% CD4, about 88% CD8).

The authors made TCR cDNA by 5'RACE template switching, adding a universal primer site and UMIs. TCRdb recomputed calls from the 5' RACE reads with MiXCR, one row per CDR3 protein. The sample includes roughly 500,000 distinct CDR3 sequences, less than 20% of them seen just once. About this clonotype itself: Its antigen is unknown.

There are 16 residues in the CDR3. Germline-derived CDR1 and CDR2 are LGHDT and YNNKEL (reference sequence). V shed 0 bases and J shed 6 bases, with 17 bases lying between them. Specimen: PBMCs, collected 15 days after the yellow fever booster vaccination. This rearrangement joins TRBV3-1 to TRBJ1-2, with D tentatively TRBD1 (6 bases). This TCR came from a man aged 25 to 40 who received the YFV17D yellow fever vaccine. Here the CDR3 reads CASSQDSVPRGDGYTF. CDR3 DNA sequence: TGTGCCAGCAGCCAAGATTCTGTACCCAGGGGAGATGGCTACACCTTC.